These 4 T cell receptor beta chains share one sample of origin, sequenced in a study of blood T cell repertoires in COVID-19. Sequencing used immunoSEQ multiplex PCR; TCRdb keeps in-frame clones, though not all of them. The sample lists 65,000 or so clones, approximately 70% seen once, with around half in the top ten. The sample taken for sequencing was PBMCs or T cells enriched from blood (not recorded which). The receptors were gathered from a woman aged 55-69 years who had been exposed to COVID-19.

This sequence joins TRBV29-1 and TRBJ2-1, with 9 positions matching TRBD1. The CDR3 sequence is 12 residues long. V lost 8 bases, J lost 8 bases, and 7 bases stayed unmatched. Germline V lookup: CDR1 SQVTM, CDR2 ANQGSEA. CDR3 region: CSSGQGFDEQFF. In nucleotides, the CDR3 is TGCAGCTCTGGACAGGGGTTCGATGAGCAGTTCTTC.

This clone has only a few counts. For the CDR3, the DNA is TGTGCCAGCAGCTCAACGGGGCGGCGGGAGGGCCACAATGAGCAGTTCTTC. It encodes CASSSTGRREGHNEQFF. The gene calls are TRBV7-2 and TRBJ2-1, with 9 bases aligning to TRBD2. The CDR3 extends over 17 amino acids. Germline lookup yields CDR1 SGHTA and CDR2 FQGNSA. The V gene end was trimmed by 4 bases and the J gene end by 5 bases; junction bases not matched to a gene: 12.

This rearrangement joins TRBV27 to TRBJ1-1, with a possible D match to TRBD1 (6 bases). CDR1 MNHEY and CDR2 SMNVEV come from the germline V gene (reference sequence). The V and J ends lost 2 bases and 1 base respectively, with 11 bases between them. This CDR3 comprises 15 residues. CDR3 in amino acids: CASSLNGGANTEAFF. The CDR3 DNA follows: TGTGCCAGCAGTTTAAATGGGGGGGCGAACACTGAAGCTTTCTTT.

This sequence joins TRBV28 and TRBJ1-6, with 7 nucleotides matching TRBD1. CDR3 length: 15 amino acids. CDR1 MDHEN and CDR2 SYDVKM come from the germline V gene. The junction had 5 bases not matched to a gene; V was cut back by 6 bases and J by 3 bases. The CDR3 region has the DNA TGTGCCAGCAGGAGACAGGGCCTCTATAATTCACCCCTCCACTTT. Translation: CASRRQGLYNSPLHF.